This TCR beta chain was documented in a study of blood T cell repertoires in COVID-19 (dated by TCRdb to the early 2020s). Some background on the complete study: Samples from collaborators originated in the United States, Italy and Spain and spanned both the acute and convalescent phases of COVID-19. The prospective study material was composed of cDNA or gDNA derived from T cells, B-cell-depleted T cells, or PBMCs. Subjects who had been exposed to COVID-19, were actively infected with it, or had recovered from it provided the deeply sampled blood TCRbeta repertoires that made up the dataset. The repertoires were released in a freely available public database intended as a resource for research on the immune response to SARS-CoV-2. The samples were drawn from the first 160 participants of the ongoing ImmuneRACE study and from 950 to 1,500 subjects provided by 6 global collaborators. A de-identified subject ID, COVID-19 status, age in years and sex were almost always included in the sample metadata. HLA class I and class II types, where available, came from metadata supplied by the sample provider rather than from assay-based typing. What the study reported, not specific to this receptor: The quantity of clinical and demographic metadata differed by source and by participant and was supplied without curation.

Samples from volunteer blood donors who had recovered from COVID-19 were contributed by a second Seattle source. Each collaborating institution followed its own protocols to collect whole blood in K2EDTA tubes. For TCRbeta analysis, collaborators shipped samples in one of three forms: frozen whole blood, isolated PBMCs, or DNA extracted from either of those sample types. Unmatched junction bases come to 3, with V trimmed by 1 base and J by 10 bases. CDR1 and CDR2 were assigned from the germline V gene as LGHNA and YNFKEQ. The CDR3 measures 15 amino acids from cysteine to phenylalanine. Here the CDR3 DNA is all that survives: 45 bases in frame from base 1. The immunoSEQ Assay, a bias-controlled multiplex PCR, was used to amplify TCRbeta CDR3 regions from genomic DNA. Regarding the original processing steps: The number of nucleated cells in each sample was estimated from the amplification of reference gene primers within the assay. Sequence reads were collapsed and filtered to measure the absolute abundance of every unique TCRbeta CDR3 rearrangement. For each sample, productive Simpson clonality was calculated as the square root of Simpson's diversity index across productive rearrangements. The source is immuneACCESS, and TCRdb retained only in-frame sequences with V and J called. Part of the clones is not carried over; for the studies checked, unresolved V genes explain less than half of this, and the remainder is unexplained. From that table come the V and J calls and clone size; the DNA was used to work out D and trimming. The sample table holds about 160,000 clones, of which about 85% were seen once. The ten most abundant clones make up 10% to 15% of the sample.

On this clone: This clone's antigen is unknown. No base qualities exist here, and no much larger clone lies one base off it.

The chain was built from TRBV4-2 and TRBJ2-1, with TRBD2 matching 14 junction bases. This receptor was obtained from a man in his 70s who had recovered from COVID-19. Sequencing was carried out using peripheral blood. The CDR3 sequence is CASSQGGLAGAEQFF. The sequenced DNA: TGTGCCAGCAGCCAAGGGGGACTAGCGGGAGCCGAGCAGTTCTTC.